Described below is a single TCR beta chain sequence and its context. The CDR3 length is 13 residues. Germline values: CDR1 KGHSH, CDR2 LQKENI. V lost 6 bases and J 0 bases, leaving 8 bases between the germline ends. Those who participated ranged in age from roughly 18 to 90 years and resided in 20 to 30 US areas. Donors of Cohort 3 who recovered were those that had two negative PCRs, clearance, or symptom resolution. This sample is part of a study of blood T cell repertoires in COVID-19. The wider study: PBMCs, B-cell-depleted T cells, or T cells were the source of the cDNA or gDNA that made up the material.

Per the study methods: Reference gene primers were amplified, and this amplification served to estimate nucleated cell counts. Libraries were prepared by immunoSEQ multiplex PCR; TCRdb keeps only in-frame clonotypes and omits some of them. V, J and clone size are taken as reported in that table, and D and trimming were inferred from the DNA itself. The repertoire consists of around 300,000 clones, with 89% occurring once and the leading ten covering about 1.7%. The sample taken for sequencing was PBMCs or T cells enriched from blood (not recorded which). This clonotype was obtained from a middle-aged woman who had recovered from COVID-19. The V call is TRBV18, the J call TRBJ1-1; D call uncertain. CDR3: CASSQDLNTEAFF. Here the CDR3 DNA reads TGTGCCAGCTCCCAGGATCTGAACACTGAAGCTTTCTTT.